A selection of T cell receptor beta chains follows, all from one sample in a study of cytomegalovirus exposure and HLA in healthy donors. Method: immunoSEQ multiplex PCR; TCRdb's copy keeps in-frame clones and lacks some. This table has about 140,000 clones, 88% appearing once. The sequenced sample consisted of PBMCs. Receptors were obtained from a woman in her thirties or forties in good health and CMV-seronegative. Both conserved end residues are trimmed from each CDR3. Size tells how often a clone was seen (once, few, many) or the class of an expanded clone, and some rows leave it out.

>-|TRBV11-2
ASSRGSETQY
>-|TRBV14
ASSQDRASSYEQY
>-|TRBV5-8
ASRFRSGAEAF
>-|TRBV7-2
ASSLEAGGPWEQF
>-|TRBV5-1
ASSFEGTGEEKLF
>-|TRBV11-2
ASSLGLVSSYEQY
>few|TRBV7-3
ASSKTNNEKLF
>once|TRBV6-1
ASKTGTGWYEQY
>-|TRBV2
ASRGQGNSYEQY
>once|TRBV6-5
ASSYSGHRAYEQY
>few|TRBV5-1
ASSHGSGWSEAF
>-|TRBV9
ASSDRDREPGYT
>-|TRBV9
ASSPSKTGGGLAGHYNEQF
>-|TRBV9
ASSSPRLAGVQNEQF
>-|TRBV11-2
ASSHPGLGVDEQY
>-|TRBV11-2
ASSLKALSSYNEQF
>-|TRBV4-1
ASSRGGLDTDTQY
>-|TRBV29-1
SRWGQGWDEQY
>-|TRBV13
ASSFGLEPYIQY
>-|TRBV4-2
ASSQVGRDTDTQY
>-|TRBV4-1
ASSQEGRSSSYEQY
>-|TRBV11-3
ASSFGTAVNTQY
>-|TRBV5-1
ASTSTGGRGTDTQY
>once|TRBV7-8
ASKNRFGAGGDTQY
>-|TRBV4-1
ASSQDWPGGYEQY
>-|TRBV4-1
ASSQETDPSGNTIY
>-|TRBV27
ASSRTGDRYEQY
>-|TRBV28
ASSFGTGSWELF
>few|TRBV4-1
ASSQDLRQGYNEQY
>few|TRBV10-3
AIRPLGGNNEQF
>-|TRBV6-5
ASSTWTGDGNEQF
>-|TRBV30
AFRGGRNVNTGELF
>-|TRBV4-1
ASSQDGGGRVDEQF
>-|TRBV6-5
ASSYLAGAEQY
>-|TRBV11-3
ASSSNSGREETQY
>-|TRBV4-1
ASSPRGVAGRDTQY
>-|TRBV5-1
ASSFGVGETQY
>-|TRBV2
ASSEAYGDQPQH
>-|TRBV5-4
ASSWGGQGGVYEQY
>-|TRBV2
ASSPGGREKLF
>-|TRBV7-9
ASSQLAGGNYNEQF
>-|TRBV5-1
ASSLTGEHTEAF
>-|TRBV11-3
ASSLREGLLH
>-|TRBV28
ASSPDFYNEQF